The clone carrying this TCR beta chain was observed a single time. Its specificity is not known. Treatment indicated: roughly 11-day PBMC culture with coronavirus spike peptide pools or control peptides (ViraFEST assay). After expanding antigen-specific T cells with peptide pools, ViraFEST sequenced their TCRs. These data belong to a study of vaccination and CD4 T cells after COVID-19. Study information: Of the convalescent patients, who were SARS-CoV-2 positive by nasal swab PCR, about ten had mild and one severe disease. A median of about 98 days (range 35 to 161) separated diagnosis from post-COVID sampling.

The ends were cut back, 5 bases at V and 0 bases at J, with 10 bases in the middle. This CDR3 has 14 amino acids. The V gene's germline CDR1 is DFQATT and CDR2 SNEGSKA (reference sequence). The assay that was used to sequence DNA from cultured CD4+ T cells was the Oncomine TCR Beta short-read assay. The source of extracted genomic DNA was cultured CD4+ T cells. Each CDR3 protein is one row after TCRdb ran MiXCR on the PCR reads. The profile shows over 2,500 distinct CDR3 sequences, 20% to 25% of them singletons. Material for sequencing was CD4+ T cells from blood, cultured in vitro. This sequence joins TRBV20-1 and TRBJ1-4; D gene ambiguous. The clonotype originates from a human donor who had recovered from COVID-19. The CDR3 protein is CSAFHTPTNEKLFF. CDR3 nucleotides: TGCAGTGCTTTCCACACACCAACTAATGAAAAACTGTTTTTT.